This T cell receptor (beta chain) originates from a study of T cell responses to AZD1222 COVID-19 vaccine. CDR1 is WNHNN, CDR2 SYGVQD, per germline (reference sequence). This CDR3 has 18 amino acids. Trimming took 1 base from V and 0 from J, leaving 13 bases between them. Study-wide results and caveats: Across spike, vaccine-associated CD4 TCRs were found, dominant at 160-218 and 743-854. It was only five to seven AZD1222 recipients who were seropositive at baseline.

Worth noting for this clone: Its antigen is not known.

The protocol was immunoSEQ multiplex PCR, while the TCRdb copy is restricted to in-frame clones and leaves out a portion. The repertoire includes about 150,000 clones, 70% to 90% of them detected once, and approximately 5.4% sits in the top ten. This TCR came from an adult who received the AZD1222 COVID-19 vaccine. This rearrangement joins TRBV10-1 to TRBJ1-6; perhaps TRBD1 as D (6 bases). The sequencing used peripheral blood, collected 28 days after the second AZD1222 dose. CDR3 in DNA: TGCGCCAGCAGTGAGTTTGAGGGGGGTAGCTCCTATAATTCACCCCTCCACTTT. Its protein is CASSEFEGGSSYNSPLHF.